These 21 T cell receptor beta chains were sequenced from one sample in a study. TCRdb recomputed calls from the 5' RACE reads with MiXCR, one row per CDR3 protein. The table includes roughly 56,000 distinct CDR3 sequences, nearly 30% detected once. Material: tumor-infiltrating naive CD4+ T cells sorted from the breast tumor. As for subset: naive CD4+ T cells, CD4+CD45RA+CD25-. These receptors originate from a female donor with breast cancer.

The sample holds a few counts of this clonotype. Here the CDR3 reads CASSFEMLGEKLFF. Here the CDR3 DNA reads TGTGCCAGCAGCTTTGAGATGTTGGGAGAAAAACTGTTTTTT. V is TRBV5-6 and J is TRBJ1-4; D remains unclear. V was trimmed by 2 bases and J by 8 bases, leaving 13 bases between them. The V gene's germline CDR1 is SGHDT and CDR2 YYEEEE. The CDR3 sequence is 14 residues long. Complete variable domain (other parts from reference TRBV5-6 and TRBJ1-4): DAGVTQSPTHLIKTRGQQVTLRCSPKSGHDTVSWYQQALGQGPQFIFQYYEEEERQRGNFPDRFSGHQFPNYSSELNVNALLLGDSALYLCASSFEMLGEKLFFGSGTQLSVL.

A remark on this clonotype: The final CDR3 position lacks the conserved phenylalanine or tryptophan, pointing to a likely read error. V gene TRBV7-9 combines with J gene TRBJ1-1; D remains unclear. Germline values: CDR1 SEHNR, CDR2 FQNEAQ (reference sequence). Trimming left V 3 bases short and J 7 bases short, with 9 bases between. The CDR3 spans 12 residues. As DNA, the CDR3 is TGTGCCAGCAGCTTCCCTAAGAGTGAAGCTTTCCTT. Translated, it gives CASSFPKSEAFL.

The V gene is TRBV7-2, the J gene TRBJ2-7, with D perhaps TRBD1 (6 bases). The CDR3 length is 12 residues. The germline gives CDR1 SGHTA, CDR2 FQGNSA. Trimming removed 6 bases from V and 6 bases from J, with 12 bases in between. CDR3 sequence reads: CASSRTGLEQYF. As DNA, the CDR3 is TGTGCCAGCAGTCGTACAGGGCTCGAGCAGTACTTC.

This clonotype occurred many times. The V gene is TRBV6-5, the J gene TRBJ2-3; 12 bases map to TRBD2. V dropped 5 bases and J dropped 1; count of bases not matched to a gene: 10. The germline CDR1 and CDR2 sequences are MNHEY and SVGAGI. CDR3 length: 18 residues. The CDR3 sequence: CASSHPASGRAGTDTQYF. In DNA, the CDR3 is TGTGCCAGCAGTCATCCGGCTAGCGGGAGGGCAGGCACAGATACGCAGTATTTT.

The count of this clonotype is one. A read error may account for a junction end that differs from germline. This chain connects TRBV9 to TRBJ1-3; weak D call: TRBD1 (6 bases). The CDR3 is 16 amino acids. Germline assignment: CDR1 SGDLS and CDR2 YYNGEE. The CDR3 here is CASGKGDVSSGTTIYF. The DNA of the CDR3 is TGTGCCAGCGGGAAGGGGGACGTATCCTCTGGAACCACCATATATTTT.

This chain links TRBV7-9 with TRBJ1-4; D is unclear. The CDR3 is 13 residues long. V lost 5 bases to trimming and J lost 1 base, with 5 bases between them. Germline CDR1 is SEHNR and CDR2 is FQNEAQ (reference sequence). The CDR3 loop reads CASSPQTNEKLFF. In DNA, the CDR3 is TGTGCCAGCAGCCCTCAAACTAATGAAAAACTGTTTTTT. The entire variable domain, with the rest obtained from reference TRBV7-9 and TRBJ1-4, is as follows: DTGVSQNPRHKITKRGQNVTFRCDPISEHNRLYWYRQTLGQGPEFLTYFQNEAQLEKSRLLSDRFSAERPKGSFSTLEIQRTEQGDSAMYLCASSPQTNEKLFFGSGTQLSVL.

This clonotype showed up many times. The rearrangement links TRBV9 to TRBJ1-3, with D hard to call. Deletions cut 2 bases from V and 0 bases from J, with 12 bases between. The length of the CDR3 is 16 residues. The V gene's germline CDR1 is SGDLS and CDR2 YYNGEE. In DNA form, the CDR3 reads TGTGCCAGCAGCGTCCGACCCGGCCACTCTGGAAACACCATATATTTT. It yields the protein CASSVRPGHSGNTIYF.

The chain recombines TRBV5-8 with TRBJ2-3; D remains ambiguous. V was cut by 1 base and J by 1 base, with 10 bases left in between. The germline V gene encodes CDR1 SGHTS and CDR2 YDEGEE. The CDR3 runs 15 residues. CDR3 amino acids: CASSLRAPGTDTQYF. The CDR3 region has the DNA TGTGCCAGCAGCTTGCGCGCACCCGGCACAGATACGCAGTATTTT. Based on the CDR3 plus reference TRBV5-8 and TRBJ2-3, the full variable domain is EAGVTQSPTHLIKTRGQQATLRCSPISGHTSVYWYQQALGLGLQFLLWYDEGEERNRGNFPPRFSGRQFPNYSSELNVNALELEDSALYLCASSLRAPGTDTQYFGPGTRLTVL.

This clonotype was seen a few times. The chain combines TRBV4-2 with TRBJ2-5, with D perhaps matching TRBD2 (6 bases). Trimming took 0 bases from V and 5 from J, leaving 13 bases between them. Germline V gives CDR1 LGHNA, CDR2 YNFKEQ. The CDR3 loop spans 15 amino acids. CDR3 region: CASSQERDPQETQYF. In DNA form, the CDR3 reads TGTGCCAGCAGCCAAGAGCGGGACCCGCAGGAGACCCAGTACTTC.

As concerns this clonotype: This may be a read error, as it is one base from a much larger clone. The chain joins TRBV6-5 to TRBJ1-3; 7 bases are shared with TRBD1. This CDR3 is 15 amino acids long. With 5 bases clipped from V and 4 bases from J, the junction kept 8 bases outside the gene matches. Germline CDR1 and CDR2: MNHEY and SVGAGI. The CDR3 region is CASSNADRVGNTIYF. CDR3 DNA: TGTGCCAGCAGTAACGCAGACAGGGTCGGAAACACCATATATTTT.

The rearrangement joins TRBV6-1 to TRBJ2-5, with TRBD1 identical over 7 bases. Looked up from germline, CDR1 is MNHNS and CDR2 is SASEGT. V shed 10 bases, J shed 0 bases, and the junction held 8 bases outside the gene matches. The CDR3 has 14 amino acids. The CDR3 sequence: CATLDRLNQETQYF. The CDR3 DNA sequence: TGTGCCACCCTGGACAGGCTAAACCAAGAGACCCAGTACTTC.

The rearrangement links TRBV7-2 to TRBJ1-2; 8 nucleotides match TRBD1. The CDR3 length is 15 residues. Germline assignment: CDR1 SGHTA and CDR2 FQGNSA. The junction had 12 bases not matched to a gene; V was cut back by 7 bases and J by 5 bases. The CDR3: CASTRGGTGDYGYTF. The CDR3 DNA follows: TGTGCCAGCACCCGAGGGGGGACAGGAGATTATGGCTACACCTTC.

The V and J genes are TRBV12-3 or TRBV12-4 and TRBJ1-5, with 8 bases that match TRBD1. Trimming removed 2 bases from V and 4 bases from J; junction bases left unmatched: 4. The CDR3 loop spans 15 amino acids. CDR3 nucleotide sequence: TGTGCCAGCAGTTTATTCGGGACAGGAAATCAGCCCCAGCATTTT. It encodes CASSLFGTGNQPQHF.

Worth noting for this clonotype: Sequence at one end of the junction differs from germline and may be a read error. V and J are TRBV7-9 and TRBJ2-1, with D maybe TRBD2 (5 bases). CDR1 is SEHNR, CDR2 FQNEAQ, per germline (reference sequence). The CDR3 spans 12 residues. The CDR3 region has the DNA TGTGCCAGCAGCTTAACGAAGGGAGAGCGGTTCTTC. Its protein product is CASSLTKGERFF.

This clonotype occurred once. V usage is TRBV5-1 and J usage is TRBJ2-3; D perhaps matches TRBD1 (5 bases). In germline, CDR1 is SGHRS, CDR2 YFSETQ. CDR3 size: 13 residues. Trimming left V 2 bases short and J 6 bases short, with 10 bases between. The DNA of the CDR3 is TGCGCCAGCAGCTTTCCAGGGATGGATACGCAGTATTTT. This sequence encodes CASSFPGMDTQYF.

Points on this clonotype: This may come from a read error, since a much larger clone is one base off. CDR3 nucleotide sequence: TGTGCCAGCACCTCCTGGGACTCCTACGGGCAGTACTTC. The encoded protein is CASTSWDSYGQYF. This sequence joins TRBV7-9 and TRBJ2-7; TRBD2 might be the D (6 bases). CDR1 SEHNR and CDR2 FQNEAQ come from the germline V gene (reference sequence). This CDR3 is 13 amino acids long.

This chain connects TRBV24-1 to TRBJ2-1; D is perhaps TRBD1 or TRBD2 (5 bases each). This CDR3 is built from 14 residues. CDR1 is KGHDR and CDR2 is SFDVKD in the germline V gene. With 1 base removed from V and 11 bases from J, the gap between germline ends came to 14 bases. The CDR3 spells CATSDFPGEGKQFF. DNA of the CDR3: TGTGCCACCAGTGATTTTCCAGGAGAGGGGAAGCAGTTCTTC.

In regard to this clonotype: A much larger clone differs by one base, so this may be a read error. The V call is TRBV20-1, the J call TRBJ2-1; D is undetermined. This CDR3 contains 15 residues. CDR1 and CDR2 (germline): DFQATT, SNEGSKA (reference sequence). Here the CDR3 reads CSARDPSARWGEQLF. CDR3 nucleotide sequence: TGCAGTGCTAGAGATCCCTCGGCTAGATGGGGTGAGCAGCTCTTC.

To note about this clonotype: The CDR3 end shows no conserved phenylalanine or tryptophan, and so a read error is likely. The CDR3 DNA is TGTTCCAGCAGTGTTTCAACAGGGGGTTCGGCACCCCTCCACTGT. Its protein is CSSSVSTGGSAPLHC. The rearrangement uses TRBV2 and TRBJ1-6, with 8 bases fitting TRBD1. Germline CDR1 SNHLY, CDR2 FYNNEI. This CDR3 spans 15 amino acids.

On this clonotype itself: Mismatch with germline at one junction end may stem from a read error. The chain joins TRBV25-1 to TRBJ2-1; TRBD2 matches at 11 bases. Germline-derived CDR1 and CDR2 are MGHDK and SYGVNS. CDR3 length: 16 residues. CDR3 loop: CASGDLTSGRGNEQFF. The CDR3 DNA reads TGTGCCAGCGGTGACCTTACTAGCGGGAGAGGTAATGAGCAGTTCTTC. The variable domain in full, with the rest retrieved from reference TRBV25-1 and TRBJ2-1, is EADIYQTPRYLVIGTGKKITLECSQTMGHDKMYWYQQDPGMELHLIHYSYGVNSTEKGDLSSESTVSRIRTEHFPLTLESARPSHTSQYLCASGDLTSGRGNEQFFGPGTRLTVL.

The chain recombines TRBV2 with TRBJ2-5; a possible D gene is TRBD2 (6 bases). The CDR3 is 13 amino acids. Germline V gene sequence: CDR1 SNHLY, CDR2 FYNNEI. Trimming took off 0 bases at V and 5 bases at J, with 7 bases between the two ends. In nucleotides, the CDR3 is TGTGCCAGCAGTGAAGCGGAGGGGGAGACCCAGTACTTC. It translates to CASSEAEGETQYF.